The 10 T cell receptor beta chains below all came from one sample that was sequenced in a study of post-analysis software for immune sequencing data. Notes on the study in general: Five TRBV segments, including TRBV5-6, TRBV5-1 and TRBV20-1, were more frequent in patients than controls.

Included in the TCR beta cDNA libraries were unique molecular identifiers. TCRdb reanalysed the PCR reads using MiXCR and keeps one entry per CDR3 protein. The data contain about 540,000 distinct CDR3 sequences, 30% to 40% of them singletons. The antigens for these receptors are not known. The sample was blood. These receptors came from a girl aged 2-17 years with multiple sclerosis.

This CDR3 is CSARGGDPYEQYF. DNA of the CDR3: TGCAGTGCTAGAGGAGGGGATCCCTACGAGCAGTACTTC. V is TRBV20-1 and J is TRBJ2-7; D is tentatively TRBD1 or TRBD2 (5 bases each). The CDR3 has 13 amino acids. Germline CDR1 reads DFQATT; CDR2 reads SNEGSKA (reference sequence). V lost 1 base and J lost 2, with 9 bases in between.

This clonotype was recorded only once. The chain combines TRBV12-3 or TRBV12-4 with TRBJ2-3; 8 bases are shared with TRBD2. Trimming at V came to 6 bases and at J to 6 bases, leaving 8 bases not matched to a gene. The CDR3 totals 14 residues. The CDR3, as DNA: TGTGCCAGCAGAGATAGCGGGACGGGGGATACGCAGTATTTT. Translating gives CASRDSGTGDTQYF.

The chain couples TRBV6-5 to TRBJ1-2, with TRBD1 identical over 12 bases. The CDR3 sequence is 16 residues long. Germline V gene data show CDR1 as MNHEY and CDR2 as SVGAGI. V trimming: 5 bases; J trimming: 6 bases; junction bases outside the gene matches: 10. The CDR3 nucleotides are TGTGCCAGCAGTCAGGGACAGGGGGCGCCTTTGGATGGCTACACCTTC. Translating it yields CASSQGQGAPLDGYTF.

This clonotype was counted only a few times. The chain recombines TRBV5-6 with TRBJ2-5, with 8 positions matching TRBD1. The J call may be mistaken, given a closer DNA end match to TRBJ2-7. CDR3 length equals 15 residues. Germline CDR1 and CDR2: SGHDT and YYEEEE. The CDR3 region is CASSPTGQDNYEQYF. In DNA form, the CDR3 reads TGTGCCAGCAGCCCGACGGGACAGGATAACTACGAGCAGTACTTC.

Only a few counts were recorded for this clonotype. The chain employs TRBV4-2 and TRBJ2-7; maybe TRBD2 (5 bases). Trimming took 3 bases from V and 0 from J, leaving 9 bases between them. The CDR3 spans 14 residues. In germline, CDR1 is LGHNA, CDR2 YNFKEQ. In DNA, the CDR3 is TGTGCCAGCAGCCACCAGCGGACCTCCTACGAGCAGTACTTC. This codes for CASSHQRTSYEQYF.

The chain joins TRBV11-2 to TRBJ2-7, with TRBD2 identical over 13 bases. CDR3 length: 18 amino acids. V trimming: 5 bases; J trimming: 0 bases; junction bases outside the gene matches: 10. Germline values: CDR1 SGHAT, CDR2 FQNNGV. The CDR3: CASSPGLAGANSSYEQYF. CDR3 coding DNA: TGTGCCAGCAGCCCCGGACTAGCGGGAGCCAACAGCTCCTACGAGCAGTACTTC.

This chain joins TRBV10-3 and TRBJ2-2; 9 bases map to TRBD2. V dropped 3 bases and J dropped 3; count of bases not matched to a gene: 8. The germline V gene encodes CDR1 ENHRY and CDR2 SYGVKD. The length of the CDR3 is 17 residues. CDR3 in amino acids: CAISDRGGGADTGELFF. The CDR3 nucleotides read TGTGCCATCAGTGATCGAGGCGGGGGGGCTGACACCGGGGAGCTGTTTTTT.

The chain employs TRBV3-1 and TRBJ1-2, with D perhaps matching TRBD1 (6 bases). V dropped 6 bases and J dropped 2 bases, with 13 bases sitting between them. The CDR3 contains 14 residues. Germline V CDR1 and CDR2: LGHDT, YNNKEL (reference sequence). CDR3 coding DNA: TGTGCCAGCAGGAACCAGGGGACCAACTATGGCTACACCTTC. This codes for CASRNQGTNYGYTF.

This rearrangement joins TRBV2 to TRBJ2-1; 8 bases are shared with TRBD1. This CDR3 contains 14 residues. Trimming at V came to 6 bases and at J to 0 bases, leaving 1 base not matched to a gene. CDR1 is SNHLY and CDR2 is FYNNEI in the germline V gene. The CDR3 DNA sequence: TGTGCCAGCAGGACAGGGGACTCCTACAATGAGCAGTTCTTC. Amino acid sequence: CASRTGDSYNEQFF.

The chain carries TRBV6-5 and TRBJ2-2; a weak D match, TRBD1 (6 bases). V was pared by 5 bases and J by 3 bases, with 10 bases between. In germline, CDR1 is MNHEY, CDR2 SVGAGI. The CDR3 runs 14 residues. DNA of the CDR3: TGTGCCAGCAGTCCCCAGGGGTACACCGGGGAGCTGTTTTTT. Translated, it gives CASSPQGYTGELFF.